Listed here are 18 T cell receptor beta chains from one sample, sequenced in a study of cytotoxic CD8 clonotypes in ibrutinib-treated CLL. Assay: immunoSEQ multiplex PCR; the TCRdb copy retains only in-frame clones and omits some. The sample has some 130,000 clones, around 76% seen once. The specimen was PBMCs, collected after 24 months of ibrutinib treatment. Receptors were obtained from a human donor with chronic lymphocytic leukemia.

The rearrangement joins TRBV4-3 to TRBJ1-1; tentatively, D is TRBD1 (5 bases). Germline CDR1 LGHNA, CDR2 YSLEER. The germline V and J ends were trimmed by 3 bases and 4 bases, with 18 bases remaining between them. The CDR3 has 16 amino acids. For the CDR3, the DNA is TGCGCCAGCAGCCACCCTCCGGGGGGGGAAGGCACTGAAGCTTTCTTT. It yields the protein CASSHPPGGEGTEAFF.

This chain joins TRBV5-8 and TRBJ1-6; 8 positions match TRBD1. Germline V gene lookup returns CDR1 SGHTS and CDR2 YDEGEE. The CDR3 has 14 residues. Germline trimming cut 2 bases from V and 7 bases from J; bases unmatched to any gene: 2. CDR3 in amino acids: CASSFGTGNSPLHF. The CDR3 DNA is TGTGCCAGCAGCTTCGGGACAGGCAATTCACCCCTCCACTTT.

About this clone itself: The likely explanation is a read error, given a far larger clone one base away. The chain links TRBV6-4 to TRBJ2-3; D is perhaps TRBD1 (5 bases). Germline CDR1 is MRHNA and CDR2 is SNTAGT. CDR3 length equals 13 residues. The CDR3 is CTSSEGDTDTQYF. DNA for the CDR3: TGTACCAGCAGTGAAGGGGACACAGATACGCAGTATTTT.

The chain carries TRBV28 and TRBJ2-5, with D perhaps matching TRBD1 (6 bases). CDR1 and CDR2 (germline): MDHEN, SYDVKM. Trimming pared 8 bases from V and 4 bases from J, leaving 14 bases between. This CDR3 region has 13 residues. The CDR3 here is CASASWDTETQYF. The CDR3 coding sequence is TGTGCCAGCGCCTCCTGGGACACAGAGACCCAGTACTTC.

The chain carries TRBV19 and TRBJ1-5, with D unclear. Germline CDR1 is LNHDA and CDR2 is SQIVND (reference sequence). V was shortened by 7 bases and J by 4 bases, with 11 bases between the two germline ends. The CDR3 is 13 residues long. The CDR3 DNA is TGTGCCAGTACCACGGGGTATAATCAGCCCCAGCATTTT. Its translation: CASTTGYNQPQHF.

The V gene is TRBV29-1, the J gene TRBJ2-6; D is perhaps TRBD1 (5 bases). V was trimmed by 2 bases and J by 4 bases, leaving 15 bases between them. This CDR3 spans 16 amino acids. Germline V CDR1 and CDR2: SQVTM, ANQGSEA. The CDR3 DNA sequence: TGCAGCGTTGAAACCCTCAGGGCTGCGGGGGCCAACGTCCTGACTTTC. It is translated as CSVETLRAAGANVLTF.

The rearrangement uses TRBV6-1 and TRBJ2-7; 7 bases align to TRBD2. Germline assignment: CDR1 MNHNS and CDR2 SASEGT. The CDR3 totals 12 residues. V lost 3 bases and J lost 4; bases outside the gene matches: 0. The CDR3 protein is CASSEGGYEQYF. The DNA for the CDR3 is TGTGCCAGCAGTGAGGGGGGGTACGAGCAGTACTTC.

The rearrangement links TRBV7-2 to TRBJ2-7; possible D gene TRBD1, 5 bases. The CDR3 spans 14 residues. Trimming took off 5 bases at V and 2 bases at J, with 13 bases between the two ends. CDR1 is SGHTA, CDR2 FQGNSA, per germline. Here the CDR3 DNA reads TGTGCCAGCAGCGACAGCCACCAAACCTACGAGCAGTACTTC. Protein sequence: CASSDSHQTYEQYF.

CDR3 nucleotide sequence: TGTGCCAGCAGCTTAAACAGGGGCTACGAGCAGTACTTC. It translates to CASSLNRGYEQYF. The chain combines TRBV7-2 with TRBJ2-7; 7 bases are a match to TRBD1. This CDR3 has 13 amino acids. In germline, CDR1 is SGHTA, CDR2 FQGNSA. With V trimmed by 2 bases and J by 3 bases, 1 base remained unmatched.

On this clone itself: Distinct nucleotide sequences in the sample also encode this CDR3. The chain joins TRBV5-1 to TRBJ2-5; 12 bases align to TRBD2. CDR3 length equals 17 residues. Germline values: CDR1 SGHRS, CDR2 YFSETQ. Losses at the gene ends were 0 bases for V and 5 bases for J; bases not matched to a gene: 8. CDR3 loop: CASSLELAGGPGETQYF. In nucleotides, the CDR3 is TGCGCCAGCAGCTTGGAGCTAGCGGGAGGGCCTGGGGAGACCCAGTACTTC.

The CDR3 bases are TGTGCCAGTAGACGGACAGGGCGGAACTATGGCTACACCTTC. As protein: CASRRTGRNYGYTF. The gene calls are TRBV19 and TRBJ1-2; 8 bases are shared with TRBD1. This CDR3 contains 14 residues. The V and J ends lost 6 bases and 2 bases, in that order; junction bases with no gene match: 5. Germline lookup yields CDR1 LNHDA and CDR2 SQIVND (reference sequence).

The chain has TRBV19 and TRBJ2-3; D is possibly TRBD1 (5 bases). Germline values: CDR1 LNHDA, CDR2 SQIVND (reference sequence). The CDR3 has 13 amino acids. V gave up 9 bases and J gave up 3 bases, with 13 bases separating them. The DNA of the CDR3 is TGTGCCAGCCGGACACTGGGGACAGATACGCAGTATTTT. It yields the protein CASRTLGTDTQYF.

The genes are TRBV5-6 and TRBJ1-3; D is ambiguous. This CDR3 region has 13 residues. V was clipped by 4 bases and J by 4 bases, with 9 bases between them. Germline V lookup: CDR1 SGHDT, CDR2 YYEEEE. CDR3 DNA sequence: TGTGCCAGCAGCCGAATGGGGGGAAACACCATATATTTT. Translated, it gives CASSRMGGNTIYF.

This clone turned up a few times. The J gene is TRBJ1-2, the V gene TRBV10-1; D ambiguous. Germline V gene sequence: CDR1 WNHNN, CDR2 SYGVQD (reference sequence). The CDR3 loop spans 12 amino acids. Deletions cut 6 bases from V and 7 bases from J, with 12 bases between. This CDR3 reads CASRRKGFGYTF. The CDR3 DNA is TGCGCCAGCAGACGAAAGGGCTTTGGCTACACCTTC.

This chain connects TRBV5-1 to TRBJ2-1; tentative D call: TRBD2 (6 bases). The V gene's germline CDR1 is SGHRS and CDR2 YFSETQ. The CDR3 has 15 amino acids. Trimming shortened V by 3 bases and J by 9 bases, and 19 bases separated the two germline ends. The CDR3 nucleotides read TGCGCCAGCAGCTACAACCCTGGAGGAGGGTCTGAGCAGTTCTTC. It specifies CASSYNPGGGSEQFF.

The chain recombines TRBV16 with TRBJ1-5, with a possible D match to TRBD1 (5 bases). There are 17 residues in the CDR3. Germline lookup yields CDR1 KGHSY and CDR2 FQNENV. Trimming stripped 0 bases from V and 4 bases from J, with 16 bases between. The CDR3 reads CASSQSKGAVSNQPQHF. The CDR3 DNA reads as TGTGCCAGCAGCCAATCGAAAGGGGCGGTAAGTAATCAGCCCCAGCATTTT.

The genes are TRBV7-2 and TRBJ1-1; 8 bases are shared with TRBD1. Germline CDR1 and CDR2: SGHTA and FQGNSA. The trim removed 6 bases at V and 4 bases at J, leaving 7 bases unmatched. CDR3 size: 14 residues. The CDR3 sequence is CASRNRGVSTEAFF. Written as DNA, the CDR3 is TGTGCCAGCAGGAACAGGGGGGTGAGCACTGAAGCTTTCTTT.

This chain connects TRBV5-1 to TRBJ2-3; D is possibly TRBD1 (5 bases). This CDR3 is built from 13 residues. Germline V gene data show CDR1 as SGHRS and CDR2 as YFSETQ. The V end was cut by 7 bases, the J end by 3 bases, with 12 bases between. CDR3 region: CASGVAGTDTQYF. The CDR3 DNA is TGCGCCAGCGGGGTAGCAGGGACAGATACGCAGTATTTT.